Described below is a single T cell receptor (beta chain) sequence and its context. The data derive from a study of blood T cell repertoires in COVID-19. Study details: T cells, B-cell-depleted T cells, or PBMCs provided the cDNA or gDNA that served as material.

Per the original methods: Counts of nucleated cells, estimated from reference gene primer amplification, were obtained. Profiling relied on immunoSEQ multiplex PCR, and the TCRdb table lists in-frame clones only, not all of them. That table gives V, J and clone size, and the DNA gave D and trimming. This sample yields some 360,000 clones, of which about 90% are seen a single time; 1% belongs to the top ten. Germline V lookup: CDR1 MNHEY, CDR2 SMNVEV (reference sequence). CDR3 size: 16 residues. V lost 3 bases, J lost 3 bases, and 6 bases stayed unmatched. Participants were aged about 18 to 89 years from roughly 26 US areas. Before they entered the study, exposed participants had met a COVID-19 case within 2 weeks.

Sequencing was carried out using PBMCs or T cells enriched from blood (not recorded which). The sequence was collected from a woman aged 30 to 39 who had been exposed to COVID-19. The chain employs TRBV27 and TRBJ1-5; TRBD1 agrees at 9 bases. CDR3 nucleotide sequence: TGTGCCAGCAGTTTGCGGACAGGGGCCCTCAATCAGCCCCAGCATTTT. It encodes CASSLRTGALNQPQHF.